The rows below give T cell receptor beta chains drawn from one sample of a study of beta chain features in type 1 diabetes. The assay was immunoSEQ multiplex PCR, and TCRdb's table has in-frame clones only and misses some. The sample has 810,000 or so clones; about 17% are singletons. The sequenced sample consisted of naive CD4+ T cells from blood. Receptors originate from a woman between 18 and 30 years old in good health. The CDR3 runs from the conserved cysteine through the conserved F or W. The D gene is left open where the match is weak. Not every row has a clone size; where given, it reads once, few, many or a size class.

>NA|TRBJ2-6|TRBV19|NA
TGTGCCAGTAGGACAGCCATGAGCTCTGGGGCCAACGTCCTGACTTTC
CASRTAMSSGANVLTF
>few|TRBJ2-3|TRBV29-1|NA
TGCAGCGCCGGGGCCGCCCGGAGCACAGATACGCAGTATTTT
CSAGAARSTDTQYF
>NA|TRBJ2-5|TRBV5-1|NA
TGCGCCAGCAGCATTGGACTGGGAGAGACCCAGTACTTC
CASSIGLGETQYF
>few|TRBJ2-1|TRBV15|NA
TGTGCCACCAGCAGAGTGTTAGGGCTGGGCCCCACTAATGAGCAGTTCTTC
CATSRVLGLGPTNEQFF
>NA|TRBJ2-3|TRBV7-9|TRBD1
TGTGCCAGCAGCTCCGACAGGGGGCAAAGCACAGATACGCAGTATTTT
CASSSDRGQSTDTQYF
>NA|TRBJ2-7|TRBV29-1|NA
TGCAGCGGGGGTACAGGCCACGAGCAGTACTTC
CSGGTGHEQYF
>NA|TRBJ1-1|TRBV7-3|NA
TGTGCCAGCAGCTTAAGCAGTGGAAACACTGAAGCTTTCTTT
CASSLSSGNTEAFF
>few|TRBJ2-7|TRBV5-4|TRBD2
TGTGCCAGCAGCACTACTAGCGGAGCCTACGAGCAGTACTTC
CASSTTSGAYEQYF
>few|TRBJ2-3|TRBV18|NA
TGTGCCAGCTCAACAACAGATACGCAGTATTTT
CASSTTDTQYF
>few|TRBJ2-7|TRBV6-5|NA
TGTGCCAGCAGCCCACAGGGCCCCTCATACGAGCAGTACTTC
CASSPQGPSYEQYF
>few|TRBJ1-2|TRBV28|NA
TGTGCCAGCAGTTTATTAGGGTTAACAACCTACACCTTC
CASSLLGLTTYTF
>NA|TRBJ2-7|TRBV18|NA
TGTGCCAGCTCACCAGCCGGGGTAGGGCCCTCCTACGAGCAGTACTTC
CASSPAGVGPSYEQYF
>NA|TRBJ1-5|TRBV18|NA
TGTGCCAGCTCACCATTTTGGGTAACAAGTAGCAATCAGCCCCAGCATTTT
CASSPFWVTSSNQPQHF
>NA|TRBJ2-3|TRBV19|NA
TGTGCCAGCAGCCAACCCCCGGGACCGACGGGAGATACGCAGTATTTT
CASSQPPGPTGDTQYF
>NA|TRBJ2-1|TRBV7-2|NA
TGTGCCAGCAGCCTAGCCCGACCGACCTACAATGAGCAGTTCTTC
CASSLARPTYNEQFF
>NA|TRBJ1-5|TRBV2|NA
TGTGCCAGCAGCGAGGGGCTTGGCAATCAGCCCCAGCATTTT
CASSEGLGNQPQHF
>few|TRBJ2-2|TRBV7-9|TRBD1
TGTGCCAGCAGCACGACAGGGGACACCGGGGAGCTGTTTTTT
CASSTTGDTGELFF
>few|TRBJ2-7|TRBV7-9|TRBD1
TGTGCCAGCAGCTTACGCGGACAGGGGTTCGACGAGCAGTACTTC
CASSLRGQGFDEQYF
>NA|TRBJ2-3|TRBV29-1|TRBD2
TGCAGCGTTGTACCCCGGGAGGCCACAGATACGCAGTATTTT
CSVVPREATDTQYF
>few|TRBJ2-7|TRBV7-2|TRBD2
TGTGCCAGCAGCTTAGGACTAGCGGGAAACTACGAGCAGTACTTC
CASSLGLAGNYEQYF
>NA|TRBJ2-1|TRBV6-1|TRBD2
TGTGCCAGCAGTGACGCGGGAGGGCCTTACAATGAGCAGTTCTTC
CASSDAGGPYNEQFF
>few|TRBJ2-3|TRBV7-9|NA
TGTGCCAGCAGCAACCGACACCTTAGCACAGATACGCAGTATTTT
CASSNRHLSTDTQYF
>NA|TRBJ2-2|TRBV28|NA
TGTGCCAGCAGCTTTCCGGGGCTTGGGGCCGGGGAGCTGTTTTTT
CASSFPGLGAGELFF
>NA|TRBJ2-5|TRBV4-1|TRBD2
TGCGCCAGCAGCCAAGATCCCAGACTAGCGGGAAACCAAGAGACCCAGTACTTC
CASSQDPRLAGNQETQYF
>NA|TRBJ2-3|TRBV21-1|NA
TGTGCCAGCAGCGACCACCCTTTTCAGACGGGAGATACGCAGTATTTT
CASSDHPFQTGDTQYF
>few|TRBJ2-3|TRBV5-1|TRBD2
TGCGCCAGCAGCTCCAGAGCGGGAGGGCCCACAGATACGCAGTATTTT
CASSSRAGGPTDTQYF
>NA|TRBJ1-1|TRBV20-1|NA
TGCAGTGCGAGTAACACTGAAGCTTTCTTT
CSASNTEAFF
>NA|TRBJ2-3|TRBV2|NA
TGTGCCAGCAGTGAAGCGCTTACGGCAGATACGCAGTATTTT
CASSEALTADTQYF
>NA|TRBJ1-4|TRBV5-1|TRBD1
TGCGCCAGCAGCGCCGGGACAGGGCGCGAAAAACTGTTTTTT
CASSAGTGREKLFF
>few|TRBJ2-2|TRBV4-2|TRBD1
TGTGCCAGCAGCCAAGACGCGCAGGGGGCAAGGACCGGGGAGCTGTTTTTT
CASSQDAQGARTGELFF
>few|TRBJ2-6|TRBV2|NA
TGTGCCAGCAGTCGGCAGGGCAGCGCTGGGGCCAACGTCCTGACTTTC
CASSRQGSAGANVLTF
>NA|TRBJ2-2|TRBV28|TRBD2
TGTGCCAGCACCCCGGGTGGGGGACTAGAGGTCGGGGAGCTGTTTTTT
CASTPGGGLEVGELFF
>few|TRBJ1-2|TRBV28|NA
TGTGCCAGCAGTCTAGTCGGGAACCACGATGGCTACACCTTC
CASSLVGNHDGYTF
>few|TRBJ1-3|TRBV18|NA
TGTGCCAGCTCACCTTTACCGGGACTGGATGGAAACACCATATATTTT
CASSPLPGLDGNTIYF
>few|TRBJ1-2|TRBV5-1|TRBD1
TGCGCCAGCAGCTTGTTGGACAGGGGTGGCTACACCTTC
CASSLLDRGGYTF
>NA|TRBJ2-2|TRBV6-1|NA
TGTGCCAGCATGAGGAACCCCGGGCGGTACGGGGAGCTGTTTTTT
CASMRNPGRYGELFF
>NA|TRBJ2-3|TRBV7-9|NA
TGTGCCAGCAGCTTAGTGGGCAGGGTAGAGGATACGCAGTATTTT
CASSLVGRVEDTQYF
>few|TRBJ2-1|TRBV6-6|NA
TGTGCCAGCAGTTACTCGAACAGCGGCAATGAGCAGTTCTTC
CASSYSNSGNEQFF
>few|TRBJ2-5|TRBV7-2|TRBD2
TGTGCCAGCAGCTTAACCAGACTAGCAAGTGGAGAGACCCAGTACTTC
CASSLTRLASGETQYF
>few|TRBJ2-7|TRBV10-3|NA
TGTGCCATCACCACCGACAGTTCCTACGAGCAGTACTTC
CAITTDSSYEQYF
>few|TRBJ2-1|TRBV4-3|NA
TGCGCCAGCAGCCAAGGGCCACTTACAGGGGGGGGCCATGAGCAGTTCTTC
CASSQGPLTGGGHEQFF
>NA|TRBJ1-4|TRBV18|NA
TGTGCCAGCTCATACGACGGACTGGGTGAAAAACTGTTTTTT
CASSYDGLGEKLFF
>few|TRBJ2-5|TRBV2|NA
TGTGCCAGCACCTACCAAGAGACCCAGTACTTC
CASTYQETQYF
>NA|TRBJ1-4|TRBV11-1|NA
TGTGCCAGCAGCTCAAGGACGGCAACTAATGAAAAACTGTTTTTT
CASSSRTATNEKLFF
>few|TRBJ1-1|TRBV10-3|NA
TGTGCCATCACCTCAAATCGGGACACTGAAGCTTTCTTT
CAITSNRDTEAFF
>few|TRBJ2-1|TRBV5-4|TRBD1
TGTGCCAGCAGCCATCCGGGACAGGGTCCCAATGAGCAGTTCTTC
CASSHPGQGPNEQFF
>NA|TRBJ2-7|TRBV7-9|TRBD2
TGTGCCAGCAGCCCAGAAAACAGCCGGACTAGCGGATCCTACGAGCAGTACTTC
CASSPENSRTSGSYEQYF
>few|TRBJ2-1|TRBV29-1|TRBD2
TGCAGCGTTGAAGATCCCCTAGCGGGAGGGCCTACGGCTGAGCAGTTCTTC
CSVEDPLAGGPTAEQFF
>few|TRBJ2-7|TRBV28|NA
TGTGCCAGCAGTCCAGGGGTCTACGAGCAGTACTTC
CASSPGVYEQYF
>few|TRBJ2-1|TRBV28|TRBD2
TGTGCCAGCAGCTTCGGGACTAGCTGGTACAATGAGCAGTTCTTC
CASSFGTSWYNEQFF
>few|TRBJ1-2|TRBV13|TRBD1
TGTGCCAGCAGCCCTGACAGGGATCATGGCTACACCTTC
CASSPDRDHGYTF
>many|TRBJ1-5|TRBV7-3|NA
TGTGCCAGGGCGACAGGTTCATTGGAATGGTGTCAGCCCCAGCATTTT
CARATGSLEWCQPQHF
>NA|TRBJ1-2|TRBV28|NA
TGTGCCAGCAGTGCAACCATTACCTACGGCTACACCTTC
CASSATITYGYTF
>few|TRBJ2-7|TRBV5-4|NA
TGTGCCAGCAGCCCCCATCCGGGAACCTACGAGCAGTACTTC
CASSPHPGTYEQYF
>NA|TRBJ1-2|TRBV7-2|TRBD1
TGTGCCAGCAGCTTAGATACAGGGGTGGGGACCTTC
CASSLDTGVGTF